This T cell receptor beta chain comes out of a study of technical replicates of blood from several donors. Measured with immunoSEQ multiplex PCR; TCRdb has only the in-frame clones, and not every one. The sample has about 76,000 clones; about 86% are singletons. From germline, CDR1 is SGHTA and CDR2 FQGTGA. Germline trimming cut 1 base from V and 4 bases from J; bases unmatched to any gene: 11. The CDR3 is 17 amino acids. Material for sequencing was PBMCs. This chain joins TRBV7-3 and TRBJ2-7; 9 bases agree with TRBD2. This receptor was obtained from a human donor in good health. Some clones in this sample may be carry-over from other donors' samples. CDR3: CASSLKPLAGNEYEQYF. In DNA, the CDR3 is TGTGCCAGCAGCTTAAAGCCGCTAGCGGGGAACGAATACGAGCAGTACTTC.